These 5 T cell receptor beta chains share one sample of origin, sequenced in a study of OX40 agonist ivuxolimab in advanced cancers. Assay: immunoSEQ multiplex PCR; the TCRdb copy retains only in-frame clones and omits some. The data hold 45,000 to 65,000 clones, with around 87% observed a single time. The sequences come from CD4+ or CD8+ T cells sorted from blood, collected in a trial of the OX40 agonist ivuxolimab. The receptors originated from an adult with an advanced solid tumor such as melanoma, head and neck, liver or kidney cancer.

The rearrangement joins TRBV6-1 to TRBJ2-5; D may correspond to TRBD1 or TRBD2 (5 bases each). This CDR3 contains 15 residues. Germline-derived CDR1 and CDR2 are MNHNS and SASEGT. The V end was cut by 9 bases, the J end by 0 bases, with 17 bases between. As DNA, the CDR3 is TGTGCCAGTGGCAGTTTCGGGACCTACCAAGAGACCCAGTACTTC. It encodes CASGSFGTYQETQYF.

The chain links TRBV2 to TRBJ1-1; D might be TRBD1 (6 bases). V gave up 3 bases and J gave up 1 base, with 12 bases separating them. This CDR3 spans 15 amino acids. Germline lookup yields CDR1 SNHLY and CDR2 FYNNEI. CDR3 loop: CASSERGGPNTEAFF. The CDR3 region has the DNA TGTGCCAGCAGTGAGAGGGGGGGGCCGAACACTGAAGCTTTCTTT.

The CDR3 is CASSHGGEGLYEQYF. The CDR3 nucleotides are TGTGCCAGCAGCCACGGGGGGGAGGGCCTCTACGAGCAGTACTTC. This chain connects TRBV9 to TRBJ2-7, with 8 bases lining up with TRBD2. CDR3 length: 15 residues. The junction had 9 bases not matched to a gene; V was cut back by 4 bases and J by 3 bases. Looked up from germline, CDR1 is SGDLS and CDR2 is YYNGEE. Filled out from reference TRBV9 and TRBJ2-7, the complete variable domain reads DSGVTQTPKHLITATGQRVTLRCSPRSGDLSVYWYQQSLDQGLQFLIQYYNGEERAKGNILERFSAQQFPDLHSELNLSSLELGDSALYFCASSHGGEGLYEQYFGPGTRLTVT.

This chain connects TRBV21-1 to TRBJ2-5; the DNA was not used to check the table's D call, TRBD1. TRBV21-1 is deemed a pseudogene. The CDR3 extends over 15 amino acids. In DNA, the CDR3 is TGTGCCATCCCAAATCCGACAGGGGAGGTGGAGACCCAGTACTTC. Encoded protein: CAIPNPTGEVETQYF.

The genes are TRBV28 and TRBJ2-7; 7 nucleotides agree with TRBD1. The CDR3 contains 16 residues. Per the germline V gene, CDR1 is MDHEN and CDR2 is SYDVKM. V trimming: 5 bases; J trimming: 3 bases; junction bases outside the gene matches: 13. The CDR3 here is CASSPSGTDLLYEQYF. In DNA, the CDR3 is TGTGCCAGCAGTCCCTCGGGGACAGATCTTCTCTACGAGCAGTACTTC.